The sequence of this T cell receptor (beta chain) was determined in a study of blood T cell repertoires in COVID-19. Overall study context: Spain, Italy and the United States supplied samples that represented acute and convalescent COVID-19.

V was pared by 5 bases and J by 6 bases, with 4 bases of the junction left unmatched. The CDR3 runs to 14 residues. Germline-derived CDR1 and CDR2 are LNHDA and SQIVND (reference sequence). TCRdb's copy holds only in-frame clones and misses some; the assay was immunoSEQ multiplex PCR. The sample holds some 66,000 clones; around 90% are singletons and the top ten take 5.5% to 8%. The TCR comes from a human donor in a cohort sampled during active COVID-19. Sequenced material: peripheral blood. The gene calls are TRBV19 and TRBJ2-5; 12 bases fit TRBD1. The CDR3 DNA sequence: TGTGCCAGTAGTTCGGGACAGGGGGCGAAGACCCAGTACTTC. It encodes CASSSGQGAKTQYF.